This T cell receptor beta chain was sequenced during a study of cytomegalovirus exposure and HLA in healthy donors (dated by TCRdb to 2017 to 2019). Looking at the study overall: In an earlier analysis of about 560 of the donors, 250 to 350 Gb of sequence data and roughly 100 million unique TCR beta sequences from about 179 million T cells were reported. All discovery cohort repertoires had been generated on a single sequencing platform. Using immunosequencing, the study profiled T cell repertoires from about 610 subjects and related those repertoires to cytomegalovirus serostatus. An early release that covered about 640 HLA-typed donors contained approximately 300 gigabases of sequencing data and around 80 million unique TCR sequences. High-throughput TCR immunosequencing, statistical association of individual TCRs with disease status, and machine learning were combined to predict cytomegalovirus infection status. An earlier analysis of several hundred of the donors applied high-throughput TCR beta sequencing to assess whether each TCR beta V gene segment acted as functional or pseudogenic. In a later analysis, previously published TCR beta repertoires from 600 to 850 donors were re-analyzed and high-resolution HLA genotyping was added so that TCR occurrence patterns could be studied. On average, roughly 250,000 unique TCR beta nucleotide sequences were sequenced per donor among more than 350 genotyped donors of the cohort, with roughly 20% of those sequences being non-productive. The aim of the study was to test whether cataloging public T cell receptors could identify signatures of past pathogen exposure. Typing coverage varied by locus: about 620-640 donors for A, B, C, DRB1 and DQB1; approximately 500 for DQA1; nearly 610 for DPA1; 450 to 480 for DPB1. Donor age, sex, ethnicity and CMV serostatus were compiled alongside the repertoire data. Several DR-DQ haplotypes were handled as single units for association and clustering because linkage in the cohort was strong. Of the approximately 370 genotyped donors, more than 75% were placed in the genetic ancestry cluster associated with self-reported Caucasian donors. A separate validation cohort of approximately 120 different subjects was used in addition to the approximately 700-subject first cohort. HLA typing covered class I and class II loci at four-digit resolution. Genome-wide SNP genotypes for about 65% of the roughly 700 donors were used in a later genetic analysis, which treated that subset as a discovery cohort. In the later analysis, no new phenotypic data were used to find candidate immune exposures; instead, reliance was placed on TCR beta sequences and their occurrence across donors. Overall results and qualifications from the work: An earlier analysis of 450 to 750 of the donors showed that most TCR beta V segments appeared in productive rearrangements either about 87% or about 30% of the time, which broadly matched IMGT annotations. The 87-base-pair reads could not distinguish some IMGT-functional V segments, including TRBV6-2 and TRBV6-3, so those segments were excluded. V-gene and J-gene trimming of TCR beta chains was associated with a missense DCLRE1C variant in a later genetic analysis, and the association was replicated in an independent cohort. In the study, approximately 160 TCR beta chains were listed as associated with cytomegalovirus. Cytomegalovirus status was reported to be diagnosed by the classifier with high specificity and sensitivity in both the original and validation cohorts. In a later analysis, about 17,000 TCR beta sequences were associated with specific HLA alleles at a false discovery rate of 0.05. The only immune exposure information available for the cohort was CMV serostatus. A further reported finding was that TCR beta sequences accurately predicted the HLA-A and HLA-B alleles for most subjects in the first cohort. Linkage disequilibrium might explain the correlated functional status among segregating V segments, but an unknown experimental factor could not be excluded. Roughly uniform sequencing depth across donors was assumed in presence/absence analyses, although this assumption may not hold. According to a later analysis, most CMV-associated TCR beta chains appeared to be HLA-restricted, and the HLA associations seemed to be driven largely by CMV exposure. According to a later analysis, parvovirus B19, influenza, CMV and Epstein-Barr virus appeared linked to several top co-occurrence clusters. Because HLA typing was missing for some donors at each locus, association tests included only the typed subset. A later genetic analysis reported fewer N-insertions in productive TCRs among donors in an Asian-associated ancestry cluster than the approximately 670-donor mean. It was suggested by the authors that the approach could potentially be generalized to other disease states and immunological phenotypes. A later analysis found that TCR association rates varied across HLA loci, with DRB1 alleles showing the most associated TCRs and HLA-C alleles the fewest. Because counts were too low, seventeen rarely observed V segments, including chromosome 9 orphons, were excluded from the earlier analysis of fewer than 650 of the donors. Most TCR sequences were observed very rarely across donors, whereas some public TCRs were present in many individuals. In a later analysis, HLA-associated TCR beta chains were found to be more clonally expanded and to have lower generation probabilities than equally common non-associated chains. When HLA alleles, especially DR and DQ, strongly co-occurred, TCR associations were difficult to assign to individual alleles. Only TCR beta chains were sequenced in this cohort, and the absence of alpha or paired-chain data limited detectable features. A group of highly shared sequence variants was considered likely to be a technical artifact of the sequencing pipeline. A few of the identified cytomegalovirus-associated TCR beta chains were confirmed in vitro to be specific for cytomegalovirus antigens.

For CDR1 and CDR2, the germline V gene (reference sequence) lists MNHEY and SMNVEV. There are 15 amino acids in the CDR3, from cysteine to phenylalanine inclusive. The sequence is cut down to CDR3 DNA, 45 bases in frame from base 1. Relative to germline, V is missing 7 bases and J is missing 2 bases, with 7 bases of the junction outside any gene match. The library was obtained by the immunoSEQ multiplex PCR assay. For the multiplex PCR, a mixture combining 60 forward primers for TCR Vbeta segments and 13 reverse primers for TCR Jbeta segments was used. The CDR3 region of rearranged TCR beta genes was amplified from genomic DNA with a multiplex PCR assay. The amplified TCR beta libraries were sequenced on the Illumina HiSeq System as 87-base-pair reads. In the paper's pipeline: A later analysis tallied around 87 million unique TCR beta chains across the 666 repertoires, and about 12 million of those chains were shared by two or more donors. Raw reads were error-corrected and collapsed into unique sequences by a nearest-neighbor algorithm in which closely related sequences were merged to remove PCR and sequencing errors. Alignment of CDR3 sequences to IMGT reference sequences was used to assign V, D and J gene segments. For a sequence to be retained, a match of at least six nucleotides was required to both a V gene segment and a J gene segment. Rearrangements were called productive when the CDR3 lacked stop codons and stayed in frame with V and J; all others were non-productive. CDR3 was defined according to IMGT convention as the region running from the second conserved V-encoded cysteine to the conserved J-encoded phenylalanine. The earlier analysis of about 640 of the donors excluded any sequence lacking an unambiguous match to a single V gene segment. In an earlier analysis of almost 600 of the donors, a V segment was called functional when productive rearrangements were above 56.7%, and segregating when the standard deviation between donors exceeded 5%. To diagnose cytomegalovirus status from the catalog of TCR beta chain sequences, a statistical classification framework was built. In a later analysis, V and J genes were assigned by comparing TCR nucleotide sequences against IMGT/GENE-DB human TR gene sequences. In a later analysis, CDR3 sequences and most-parsimonious VDJ recombination scenarios were assigned using the TCRdist pipeline. In a later analysis, every TCR beta chain was defined by the combination of its CDR3 amino acid sequence and its V-gene family, and reads without a unique V-gene family were dropped. A later analysis removed several hundred highly shared, low-generation-probability nucleotide sequences to deal with suspected cross-contamination and a sequencing artifact. A later analysis calculated a clonal expansion index for each public chain from normalized within-repertoire ranks of inferred template counts. In a later analysis, generation probabilities were computed with a VDJ recombination model fitted to out-of-frame rearrangements, and the resulting probabilities were checked against IGoR. Hypergeometric tests were used in a later analysis to score TCR-TCR, TCR-HLA and TCR-CMV co-occurrence, with a repertoire-size bias correction applied to the TCR pairs. False discovery rates were estimated in a later analysis by permuting HLA or CMV assignments 20 times. In a later analysis, co-occurring TCRs were grouped using DBSCAN, and TCRdist sequence similarity was added for clustering within HLA-allele-positive subsets. Co-occurrence clustering excluded repertoires with fewer than 30,000 or more than 120,000 public chains, plus five with anomalous nucleotide sharing. TCRdb retrieved this table from immuneACCESS and kept in-frame rearrangements only. Not all clones are present; in checked studies, unresolved V genes account for under half, and no reason is known for the remainder. For V, J and clone size, that table is used; D and trimming come from the DNA. In this sample the table shows over 100,000 clones, approximately 77% of which occur a single time. Approximately 1.4% of the sample lies in the top ten.

The cohort comprised more than 550 healthy bone marrow donors. All cohort members were sampled while nominally healthy, although unrecorded immune exposures were likely present. The donor tested CMV seronegative and was one of the 352 seronegative cohort members. A peripheral blood sample was provided by each donor, and peripheral blood mononuclear cells were used for TCR beta sequencing. The Qiagen DNeasy Blood Extraction Kit was used to extract genomic DNA from the blood cell samples. Turning to this clone: The target of this receptor is not known. Base qualities are not recorded, but no much larger clone differs from it by a single base.

The material sequenced was PBMCs. This clonotype was sampled from a woman in her thirties or forties in good health and CMV-seronegative. The chain was built from TRBV27 and TRBJ2-2; TRBD1 fits 7 bases in the junction. The CDR3 protein: CASTPDRENTGELFF. The base sequence is TGTGCCAGCACTCCTGACAGGGAAAACACCGGGGAGCTGTTTTTT.